One sample yielded the 24 T cell receptor beta chains listed below, sequenced in a study of cytomegalovirus exposure and HLA in healthy donors. The PCR used 60 Vbeta and 13 Jbeta primers. Produced via immunoSEQ multiplex PCR; TCRdb's table is partial and in-frame only. In the table there are approximately 160,000 clones, approximately 80% of which are singletons. What was sequenced was PBMCs. These TCRs come from a woman aged 25 to 39 in good health and CMV-seronegative.

V is TRBV9 and J is TRBJ2-3, with 12 bases aligning to TRBD1. The germline V gene has CDR1 SGDLS and CDR2 YYNGEE. V lost 5 bases, J lost 7 bases, and 8 bases stayed unmatched. This CDR3 has 15 residues. The CDR3 protein is CASSYRDRGPNTQYF. The CDR3 DNA reads TGTGCCAGCAGTTACCGGGACAGGGGGCCGAATACGCAGTATTTT.

V is TRBV27 and J is TRBJ2-7, with TRBD2 identical over 8 bases. V shed 7 bases and J 4 bases; nucleotides not matched to a gene: 9. This CDR3 contains 14 residues. CDR1 MNHEY and CDR2 SMNVEV come from the germline V gene (reference sequence). For the CDR3, the DNA is TGTGCCAGCACCCTAAGAGCGGGAGCTTACGAGCAGTACTTC. Amino acids: CASTLRAGAYEQYF.

The chain is built from TRBV5-5 and TRBJ1-2; 7 nucleotides match TRBD1. V was pared by 8 bases and J by 3 bases, with 7 bases of the junction left unmatched. This CDR3 contains 13 residues. In germline, CDR1 is SGHKS, CDR2 YYEKEE (reference sequence). CDR3 sequence reads: CARVGQPHYGYTF. CDR3 nucleotides: TGTGCCAGGGTGGGACAGCCACACTATGGCTACACCTTC.

V and J are TRBV5-6 and TRBJ2-5; 7 positions match TRBD1. Germline V gene lookup returns CDR1 SGHDT and CDR2 YYEEEE. The CDR3 is 11 amino acids. Trimming cost V 8 bases and J 5 bases; bases outside gene matches: 3. CDR3 sequence: CASTGEETQYF. The CDR3 DNA reads TGTGCCAGTACAGGGGAGGAGACCCAGTACTTC.

The chain uses TRBV4-3 and TRBJ1-3, with 9 bases matching TRBD1. The CDR3 consists of 21 residues. Germline V CDR1 and CDR2: LGHNA, YSLEER. Trimming took 1 base from V and 0 from J; bases not matched to a gene: 16. The CDR3 DNA follows: TGCGCCAGCAGCCAAGGAGATCCGGGACAGGGTCTTGTTCGCTCTGGAAACACCATATATTTT. Its protein product is CASSQGDPGQGLVRSGNTIYF.

The CDR3 protein is CAWRQVGRSYEQYF. The DNA of the CDR3 is TGTGCCTGGCGACAAGTCGGAAGGTCCTACGAGCAGTACTTC. This chain joins TRBV30 and TRBJ2-7; D call uncertain. CDR1 GTSNPN and CDR2 SVGIG come from the germline V gene (reference sequence). V lost 5 bases and J lost 1, with 15 bases in between. The CDR3 has 14 residues.

This sequence joins TRBV7-3 and TRBJ2-3; 12 bases match TRBD2. After removal of 2 bases from V and 6 bases from J, the junction contained 0 bases not matched to a gene. The CDR3 totals 14 residues. The germline V gene encodes CDR1 SGHTA and CDR2 FQGTGA. The CDR3 DNA follows: TGTGCCAGCAGCTTAGGGACTAGCGGGGATACGCAGTATTTT. This sequence encodes CASSLGTSGDTQYF.

The CDR3 DNA is TGTGCCAGCAGCGATCCCGGGACTAGCGACGAGCAGTACTTC. Amino acid sequence: CASSDPGTSDEQYF. The chain has TRBV9 and TRBJ2-7; 10 positions match TRBD2. V dropped 3 bases and J dropped 5; count of bases not matched to a gene: 5. The germline V gene encodes CDR1 SGDLS and CDR2 YYNGEE. This CDR3 is built from 14 residues.

V gene TRBV19 combines with J gene TRBJ1-5; D is ambiguous. Germline loops: CDR1 LNHDA, CDR2 SQIVND (reference sequence). CDR3 length: 11 amino acids. V lost 7 bases and J 6 bases, leaving 7 bases between the germline ends. This chain's CDR3 is CASIAGQPQHF. In DNA, the CDR3 is TGTGCCAGTATTGCCGGTCAGCCCCAGCATTTT.

CDR3 sequence: CASSYPGLAGVEQYF. In nucleotides, the CDR3 is TGCGCCAGCAGCTACCCGGGACTAGCGGGAGTTGAGCAGTACTTC. V usage is TRBV5-1 and J usage is TRBJ2-7; 14 bases match TRBD2. Trimming at V came to 3 bases and at J to 7 bases, leaving 6 bases not matched to a gene. CDR3 length: 15 amino acids. Germline values: CDR1 SGHRS, CDR2 YFSETQ. Together with reference TRBV5-1 and TRBJ2-7, the CDR3 gives the full variable domain: KAGVTQTPRYLIKTRGQQVTLSCSPISGHRSVSWYQQTPGQGLQFLFEYFSETQRNKGNFPGRFSGRQFSNSRSEMNVSTLELGDSALYLCASSYPGLAGVEQYFGPGTRLTVT.

The rearrangement links TRBV19 to TRBJ1-6; D possibly corresponds to TRBD1 (5 bases). CDR1 is LNHDA and CDR2 is SQIVND in the germline V gene (reference sequence). Between the trimmed V and J ends, which lost 3 bases and 0 bases, there was a span of 6 bases. The length of the CDR3 is 15 residues. CDR3 coding DNA: TGTGCCAGTAGTATGGGGGGCTCCTATAATTCACCCCTCCACTTT. Translating it yields CASSMGGSYNSPLHF.

V is TRBV19 and J is TRBJ2-7, with a weak D call TRBD2 (5 bases). Germline loops: CDR1 LNHDA, CDR2 SQIVND (reference sequence). V was clipped by 3 bases and J by 6 bases, with 12 bases between them. The CDR3 covers 13 residues. CDR3 sequence reads: CASSMGSPGEQYF. The CDR3 DNA sequence: TGTGCCAGTAGTATGGGGAGTCCGGGCGAGCAGTACTTC.

The V gene is TRBV2, the J gene TRBJ2-7; D might be TRBD1 (5 bases). The germline V gene encodes CDR1 SNHLY and CDR2 FYNNEI. Trimming shortened V by 1 base and J by 0 bases, and 7 bases separated the two germline ends. This CDR3 region has 14 residues. CDR3 sequence reads: CASSEGTYSYEQYF. The CDR3 bases are TGTGCCAGCAGTGAAGGGACATACTCCTACGAGCAGTACTTC.

The V and J genes are TRBV15 and TRBJ1-1; D remains ambiguous. V was shortened by 8 bases and J by 0 bases, with 10 bases between the two germline ends. The CDR3 consists of 13 residues. Germline V gene lookup returns CDR1 LNHNV and CDR2 YYDKDF (reference sequence). CDR3 DNA: TGTGCCACCTCTCGCGACATGAACACTGAAGCTTTCTTT. As protein: CATSRDMNTEAFF.

The chain combines TRBV19 with TRBJ2-7; D is perhaps TRBD1 (6 bases). Germline V CDR1 and CDR2: LNHDA, SQIVND (reference sequence). V shed 3 bases and J shed 1 base, with 10 bases lying between them. The CDR3 has 14 residues. In nucleotides, the CDR3 is TGTGCCAGTAGTATGACGCAGGGGTCCTACGAGCAGTACTTC. Amino acids: CASSMTQGSYEQYF.

J is TRBJ1-6 and V is TRBV6-5, with no clear D. The CDR3 length is 16 residues. CDR1 MNHEY and CDR2 SVGAGI come from the germline V gene. The V and J ends lost 0 bases and 7 bases respectively, with 13 bases between them. The chain's CDR3 is CASSYSPWRANSPLHF. The CDR3, as DNA: TGTGCCAGCAGTTACTCCCCGTGGCGGGCAAATTCACCCCTCCACTTT.

This sequence joins TRBV10-2 and TRBJ2-7; TRBD1 matches 11 bases. Per the germline V gene, CDR1 is WSHSY and CDR2 is SAAADI. CDR3 size: 14 residues. V was clipped by 8 bases and J by 5 bases; unmatched bases: 8. CDR3 in DNA: TGCGCCAGCGCTCGAAGGACAGGGGGCAACGAGCAGTACTTC. This sequence encodes CASARRTGGNEQYF.

The rearrangement joins TRBV14 to TRBJ2-7; 13 bases match TRBD2. CDR1 and CDR2 from the germline V gene are SGHDN and FVKESK. CDR3 length: 19 amino acids. V lost 0 bases and J lost 0; bases outside the gene matches: 8. The CDR3 DNA follows: TGTGCCAGCAGCCAAGAAGGGGGACTAGCGGGACGTAGCTCCTACGAGCAGTACTTC. Protein: CASSQEGGLAGRSSYEQYF.

Worth noting for this clone: The junction shows a germline mismatch at one end, possibly a read error. The chain has TRBV2 and TRBJ2-5, with TRBD1 identical over 8 bases. Germline V gene lookup returns CDR1 SNHLY and CDR2 FYNNEI. The CDR3 consists of 15 residues. For the CDR3, the DNA is TGTGCCAGCAGGCAACATGGACAGGGACAAGGGACCCAGTACTTC. It codes for CASRQHGQGQGTQYF.

V gene TRBV19 combines with J gene TRBJ1-1, with 8 positions matching TRBD1. CDR3 size: 14 residues. Germline CDR1 LNHDA, CDR2 SQIVND (reference sequence). The V gene end was trimmed by 4 bases and the J gene end by 6 bases; junction bases not matched to a gene: 7. Written as DNA, the CDR3 is TGTGCCAGTAGTACCGGACAGGGATTATCTGAAGCTTTCTTT. It codes for CASSTGQGLSEAFF.

This clone was seen more than once but under ten times. This chain links TRBV7-9 with TRBJ2-7; maybe TRBD1 (6 bases). CDR3 length: 14 residues. Per germline, CDR1 SEHNR and CDR2 FQNEAQ (reference sequence). With 3 bases removed from V and 3 bases from J, the gap between germline ends came to 12 bases. The CDR3 reads CASSFPGDNYEQYF. The CDR3 DNA reads as TGTGCCAGCAGCTTCCCAGGGGACAACTACGAGCAGTACTTC.

The gene calls are TRBV4-1 and TRBJ1-1, with D possibly matching TRBD1 (6 bases). Deletions cut 2 bases from V and 2 bases from J, with 18 bases between. The germline V gene has CDR1 MGHRA and CDR2 YSYEKL. There are 17 residues in the CDR3. CDR3 in DNA: TGCGCCAGCAGCCAACCATTTACCAGGGGCGATAACACTGAAGCTTTCTTT. Amino acids: CASSQPFTRGDNTEAFF.

This chain connects TRBV4-1 to TRBJ2-7; 8 bases align to TRBD1. V lost 0 bases to trimming and J lost 2 bases; unmatched junction nucleotides: 9. Germline CDR1 reads MGHRA; CDR2 reads YSYEKL. The length of the CDR3 is 17 residues. CDR3: CASSQEVPDRVTYEQYF. CDR3 nucleotides: TGCGCCAGCAGCCAAGAAGTCCCGGACAGGGTAACCTACGAGCAGTACTTC.

The V and J genes are TRBV14 and TRBJ1-2, with TRBD1 matching 7 bases. The CDR3 is 15 residues long. Per the germline V gene, CDR1 is SGHDN and CDR2 is FVKESK. V lost 6 bases, J lost 0 bases, and 7 bases stayed unmatched. The CDR3 coding sequence is TGTGCCAGCAGTCCACAGGGGAGCACTAACTATGGCTACACCTTC. Translating it yields CASSPQGSTNYGYTF.